The T cell receptor (beta chain) described here comes from a study of blood T cell repertoires in COVID-19. Study context: Samples taken during acute and convalescent COVID-19 were collected in the United States, Italy and Spain. T cells, B-cell-depleted T cells, or PBMCs provided the cDNA or gDNA that served as material.

Germline-derived CDR1 and CDR2 are LNHDA and SQIVND (reference sequence). Trimming cost V 8 bases and J 3 bases; bases outside gene matches: 4. The CDR3 contains 14 residues. The table lists this clone with a few counts. In the authors' workflow: The authors estimated nucleated cell counts from reference gene primer amplification. Assay used: immunoSEQ multiplex PCR; TCRdb lists only in-frame clones, some missing. That table gives V, J and clone size, and the DNA gave D and trimming. The data show 290,000 or so clones, roughly 86% seen once. This receptor was taken from a man between 70 and 80 years old with acute or convalescent COVID-19. The V and J genes are TRBV19 and TRBJ2-1; 10 bases line up with TRBD2. Material: peripheral blood. CDR3 in DNA: TGTGCCAGTGAGCGGGGGGGTTTCTACAATGAGCAGTTCTTC. This translates into CASERGGFYNEQFF.